This T cell receptor beta chain was sequenced for a study of T cells in lung cancer brain metastases. Study-wide background: Median interval between primary and brain metastasis samples was approximately a year.

Libraries were prepared by immunoSEQ multiplex PCR; TCRdb keeps only in-frame clonotypes and omits some of them. The table includes roughly 5,000 clones, more than 75% detected once. Note on this clone: Its cognate antigen is unknown.

The germline V gene encodes CDR1 LNHNV and CDR2 YYDKDF (reference sequence). With V trimmed by 1 base and J by 14 bases, 6 bases remained unmatched. The CDR3 extends over 15 amino acids. Points from the study as a whole: Paired primaries held more unique productive clones than brain metastases (median roughly 4,600 versus 1,500). DNA fragmentation in FFPE samples may have prevented full retrieval of the infiltrating T cell repertoire.

This receptor was identified in a woman between 50 and 59 years old with non-small cell lung cancer that had spread to the brain. The chain has TRBV15 and TRBJ2-1; TRBD2 matches 15 bases. Sequenced: tumor tissue from a brain metastasis. The CDR3 protein is CATSRGGLAGGREFF. The DNA for the CDR3 is TGTGCCACCAGCAGAGGGGGACTAGCGGGAGGTCGGGAGTTCTTC.